What follows are 2 T cell receptor beta chains derived from one specimen sequenced in a study of CD8+CD57+ T cells in acquired aplastic anemia. TCR beta VDJ and CDR3 were profiled, and genomic DNA was the template. TCRdb used MiXCR to reprocess the reads, holding one entry per CDR3 protein. Of about 62,000 distinct CDR3 sequences in the sample, around 55% were seen once. Input material: sorted CD4+, CD8+, or CD8+CD57+ T cells (not recorded which) from PBMCs. The receptors shown here come from a human donor in good health, serving as a control.

Regarding this clonotype: Since no conserved phenylalanine or tryptophan closes the CDR3, a read error is the likely cause. The DNA is left out, because the CDR3 cannot be placed on it with certainty; the CDR3 is given as TCRdb lists it. The genes are TRBV2 and TRBJ1-4. The CDR3 region is 9 residues in length, termini included. Germline V lookup: CDR1 SNHLY, CDR2 FYNNEI. The CDR3 spells CASSRDFVA.

The chain carries TRBV19 and TRBJ1-2; 9 bases map to TRBD1. This CDR3 region has 12 residues. Trimming took 6 bases from V and 8 from J; bases not matched to a gene: 4. Germline V gives CDR1 LNHDA, CDR2 SQIVND (reference sequence). The CDR3 sequence is CASSRDRDGYTF. The CDR3 nucleotides read TGTGCCAGTAGCCGGGACAGGGACGGCTACACCTTC.